The 32 T cell receptor beta chains given below trace back to one sample, sequenced in a study of T cell responses to AZD1222 COVID-19 vaccine. Here immunoSEQ multiplex PCR was the method, and the copy in TCRdb shows in-frame clones only, minus some. The sample contains 33,000 or so clones, roughly 88% of which appear only once. Here the sequenced sample was peripheral blood, taken 28 days after the second AZD1222 dose. These receptors originate from an adult who received the AZD1222 COVID-19 vaccine.

The chain uses TRBV4-1 and TRBJ2-2, with 7 bases identical to TRBD1. The CDR3 sequence is 15 residues long. Germline trimming cut 5 bases from V and 7 bases from J; bases unmatched to any gene: 10. Germline values: CDR1 MGHRA, CDR2 YSYEKL. The CDR3 DNA follows: TGCGCCAGCAGCAAAGGGACAGTGGGGGTCGGGGAGCTGTTTTTT. This sequence encodes CASSKGTVGVGELFF.

The chain couples TRBV30 to TRBJ1-1, with 8 bases lining up with TRBD1. Trimming at V came to 1 base and at J to 9 bases, leaving 7 bases not matched to a gene. CDR3 length equals 13 residues. Germline V CDR1 and CDR2: GTSNPN, SVGIG (reference sequence). The CDR3 region is CAWSAQRTGKAFF. For the CDR3, the DNA is TGTGCCTGGAGTGCACAAAGGACAGGGAAAGCTTTCTTT.

DNA of the CDR3: TGTGCCAGCAGTGACGCAGGGGATAATTCACCCCTCCACTTT. Its translation is CASSDAGDNSPLHF. The V call is TRBV25-1, the J call TRBJ1-6; tentative D call: TRBD1 (6 bases). Trimming removed 3 bases at V and 5 bases at J, with 8 bases between. The CDR3 spans 14 residues. Germline V gene data show CDR1 as MGHDK and CDR2 as SYGVNS.

The chain recombines TRBV9 with TRBJ2-1, with D possibly being TRBD2 (5 bases). V dropped 2 bases and J dropped 9 bases, with 18 bases sitting between them. The germline gives CDR1 SGDLS, CDR2 YYNGEE. The CDR3 totals 15 residues. In DNA, the CDR3 is TGTGCCAGCAGCGTTTACCGGGGTGGAGTTGGTGAGCAGTTCTTC. Its protein is CASSVYRGGVGEQFF. Combining the CDR3 with reference TRBV9 and TRBJ2-1 gives the whole variable domain DSGVTQTPKHLITATGQRVTLRCSPRSGDLSVYWYQQSLDQGLQFLIQYYNGEERAKGNILERFSAQQFPDLHSELNLSSLELGDSALYFCASSVYRGGVGEQFFGPGTRLTVL.

The V gene is TRBV28, the J gene TRBJ1-2, with 7 bases identical to TRBD1. Trimming at V came to 5 bases and at J to 8 bases, leaving 2 bases not matched to a gene. The CDR3 runs 11 residues. Per germline, CDR1 MDHEN and CDR2 SYDVKM. The DNA of the CDR3 is TGTGCCAGCAGTCGACAGGGCGGCTACACCTTC. This gives the protein CASSRQGGYTF.

A single count supports this clone. The chain employs TRBV19 and TRBJ1-6, with D perhaps TRBD1 (6 bases). V was shortened by 0 bases and J by 3 bases, with 15 bases between the two germline ends. Germline values: CDR1 LNHDA, CDR2 SQIVND (reference sequence). This CDR3 region has 18 residues. CDR3: CASSIDQGGDLYNSPLHF. CDR3 DNA sequence: TGTGCCAGTAGTATAGATCAAGGGGGAGATCTCTATAATTCACCCCTCCACTTT.

In its sample, this clone was seen a few times. This sequence joins TRBV5-4 and TRBJ2-2; 9 nucleotides match TRBD1. The CDR3 loop spans 17 amino acids. Germline V CDR1 and CDR2: SGHNT, YYREEE (reference sequence). After removal of 4 bases from V and 6 bases from J, the junction contained 13 bases not matched to a gene. The CDR3 nucleotides are TGTGCCAGCAGCCCCGCAATAGGGACAGGGTCGGCCGGGGAGCTGTTTTTT. This sequence encodes CASSPAIGTGSAGELFF.

This clone is a singleton in its sample. V and J are TRBV7-8 and TRBJ1-2, with D perhaps TRBD1 (5 bases). The CDR3 runs to 14 residues. Germline CDR1 and CDR2: SGHVS and FQNEAQ. V was clipped by 1 base and J by 2 bases, with 8 bases between them. CDR3 nucleotides: TGTGCCAGCAGCTTAGGTTCAGGGAACTATGGCTACACCTTC. Residues: CASSLGSGNYGYTF.

This clone was detected a few times. The chain carries TRBV5-4 and TRBJ2-2; TRBD1 aligns across 7 bases. This CDR3 contains 17 residues. V gave up 0 bases and J gave up 5 bases; unmatched junction bases: 10. Germline V gene data show CDR1 as SGHNT and CDR2 as YYREEE (reference sequence). CDR3 DNA sequence: TGTGCCAGCAGCTTGGTCCTAAGTAGGGGGCGTACCGGGGAGCTGTTTTTT. It translates to CASSLVLSRGRTGELFF.

The V and J genes are TRBV5-1 and TRBJ2-3; D not resolved. V shed 0 bases and J shed 0 bases, with 8 bases lying between them. CDR3 size: 15 residues. The V gene's germline CDR1 is SGHRS and CDR2 YFSETQ. CDR3 region: CASSLGGVSTDTQYF. In DNA form, the CDR3 reads TGCGCCAGCAGCTTGGGGGGTGTCAGCACAGATACGCAGTATTTT.

The rearrangement uses TRBV7-9 and TRBJ1-2; TRBD1 agrees at 7 bases. The CDR3 covers 15 residues. Losses at the gene ends were 4 bases for V and 1 base for J; bases not matched to a gene: 6. The germline V gene has CDR1 SEHNR and CDR2 FQNEAQ (reference sequence). This chain's CDR3 is CASSYWGQNNYGYTF. Here the CDR3 DNA reads TGTGCCAGCAGCTATTGGGGACAGAATAACTATGGCTACACCTTC.

The gene calls are TRBV7-3 and TRBJ1-4; 8 bases fit TRBD1. The V gene's germline CDR1 is SGHTA and CDR2 FQGTGA. The ends lost 3 bases at V and 6 bases at J; junction bases unmatched: 3. This CDR3 has 14 amino acids. The CDR3 DNA follows: TGTGCCAGCAGCTTCCGCAGGGGGCATGAAAAACTGTTTTTT. Translated: CASSFRRGHEKLFF.

The gene calls are TRBV29-1 and TRBJ1-3, with 9 bases that match TRBD1. The CDR3 runs to 13 residues. The V gene end was trimmed by 4 bases and the J gene end by 6 bases; junction bases not matched to a gene: 4. The germline gives CDR1 SQVTM, CDR2 ANQGSEA. The CDR3 DNA sequence: TGCAGCGTTGGAGACAGGGGGTTAAACACCATATATTTT. It yields the protein CSVGDRGLNTIYF.

The CDR3 reads CASSQSLSLLGGRPSGANVLTF. The CDR3 nucleotides are TGCGCCAGCAGTCAATCTTTATCGCTCCTCGGGGGGCGTCCATCTGGGGCCAACGTCCTGACTTTC. This chain joins TRBV23-1 and TRBJ2-6, with a possible D match to TRBD2 (7 bases). TRBV23-1 carries the ORF label, with uncertain function. Trimming stripped 0 bases from V and 1 base from J, with 25 bases between. This CDR3 has 22 amino acids.

The chain couples TRBV12-3 or TRBV12-4 to TRBJ2-7; D is unclear. The CDR3 loop spans 12 amino acids. Trimming took off 5 bases at V and 12 bases at J, with 17 bases between the two ends. The CDR3 region is CASSPNVHGLYF. DNA of the CDR3: TGTGCCAGCAGTCCAAACGTCCACGGCCTGTACTTC.

The sample holds a few counts of this clone. The CDR3 nucleotides are TGTGCCATCAGTGAGTCTGGGCAGGGGAGGGGGGATCAGCCCCAGCATTTT. This sequence encodes CAISESGQGRGDQPQHF. This chain uses TRBV10-3 with TRBJ1-5; maybe TRBD1 (6 bases). Germline lookup yields CDR1 ENHRY and CDR2 SYGVKD. The CDR3 is 17 residues long. The V end was cut by 0 bases, the J end by 5 bases, with 17 bases between.

This clone was detected a few times. The gene calls are TRBV7-9 and TRBJ1-4; 8 positions match TRBD1. Germline CDR1 reads SEHNR; CDR2 reads FQNEAQ (reference sequence). The CDR3 has 15 residues. The V gene end was trimmed by 5 bases and the J gene end by 8 bases; junction bases not matched to a gene: 10. This CDR3 reads CASSTTGGVREKLFF. In DNA, the CDR3 is TGTGCCAGCAGCACCACAGGGGGTGTCCGAGAAAAACTGTTTTTT. The full variable domain, its missing parts supplied by reference TRBV7-9 and TRBJ1-4, is DTGVSQNPRHKITKRGQNVTFRCDPISEHNRLYWYRQTLGQGPEFLTYFQNEAQLEKSRLLSDRFSAERPKGSFSTLEIQRTEQGDSAMYLCASSTTGGVREKLFFGSGTQLSVL.

This chain uses TRBV25-1 with TRBJ2-7, with 7 bases fitting TRBD2. This CDR3 spans 13 amino acids. Germline lookup yields CDR1 MGHDK and CDR2 SYGVNS. V dropped 4 bases and J dropped 3; count of bases not matched to a gene: 3. The CDR3 protein is CASSVGGNYEQYF. CDR3 DNA sequence: TGTGCCAGCAGTGTGGGGGGGAACTACGAGCAGTACTTC.

The chain combines TRBV5-1 with TRBJ2-3, with D possibly called TRBD1 or TRBD2 (5 bases each). V lost 4 bases and J lost 0, with 24 bases in between. CDR3 length equals 19 residues. Germline CDR1 is SGHRS and CDR2 is YFSETQ. CDR3 loop: CASSPWEIQGFTSTDTQYF. Here the CDR3 DNA reads TGCGCCAGCAGCCCCTGGGAGATTCAGGGATTTACTAGCACAGATACGCAGTATTTT.

The chain employs TRBV7-2 and TRBJ1-5; a possible D gene is TRBD1 (5 bases). With 6 bases removed from V and 0 bases from J, the gap between germline ends came to 15 bases. The CDR3 has 16 amino acids. Germline assignment: CDR1 SGHTA and CDR2 FQGNSA. The CDR3 DNA sequence: TGTGCCAGCAGGAGGGGAGGTGGGGATAGCAATCAGCCCCAGCATTTT. It specifies CASRRGGGDSNQPQHF.

The chain uses TRBV15 and TRBJ2-7; weak D call: TRBD2 (5 bases). Germline CDR1 reads LNHNV; CDR2 reads YYDKDF (reference sequence). Trimming cost V 1 base and J 6 bases, with 7 bases left between them. The CDR3 consists of 12 residues. The CDR3 reads CATSRGAGEQYF. The CDR3 nucleotides are TGTGCCACCAGCAGAGGGGCGGGCGAGCAGTACTTC.

The chain recombines TRBV6-2 or TRBV6-3 with TRBJ1-6, with TRBD1 matching 8 bases. Per the germline V gene, CDR1 is MNHEY and CDR2 is SVGEGT. The CDR3 contains 14 residues. V lost 5 bases, J lost 6 bases, and 3 bases stayed unmatched. DNA of the CDR3: TGTGCCAGCAGTCCACAGGGGGTTAATTCACCCCTCCACTTT. As protein: CASSPQGVNSPLHF.

The rearrangement links TRBV15 to TRBJ2-7; D might be TRBD1 (5 bases). CDR3 length equals 15 residues. Germline CDR1 LNHNV, CDR2 YYDKDF (reference sequence). V lost 0 bases and J lost 5, with 14 bases in between. CDR3 in DNA: TGTGCCACCAGCAGAGACAGGGCAGGTCTCGACGAGCAGTACTTC. Its translation is CATSRDRAGLDEQYF. Using reference TRBV15 and TRBJ2-7 for the parts outside the CDR3, the full variable domain is DAMVIQNPRYQVTQFGKPVTLSCSQTLNHNVMYWYQQKSSQAPKLLFHYYDKDFNNEADTPDNFQSRRPNTSFCFLDIRSPGLGDTAMYLCATSRDRAGLDEQYFGPGTRLTVT.

This chain connects TRBV3-1 (or the pseudogene TRBV3-2) to TRBJ2-7, with TRBD1 matching over 9 bases. CDR3 length: 16 residues. J gave up 3 bases and V 1 base, and 7 bases lay outside the gene matches. Germline CDR1 reads LGHDT; CDR2 reads YNNKEL (reference sequence). CDR3 loop: CASSQVARGQGYEQYF. The CDR3 coding sequence is TGTGCCAGCAGCCAAGTGGCCCGGGGACAGGGCTACGAGCAGTACTTC.

The chain employs TRBV7-9 and TRBJ1-1, with TRBD1 identical over 10 bases. Germline loops: CDR1 SEHNR, CDR2 FQNEAQ (reference sequence). Trimming cost V 5 bases and J 6 bases; bases outside gene matches: 9. The CDR3 covers 15 residues. The CDR3 region has the DNA TGTGCCAGCAGCCACACCGGGACAGGGGTGGCTGAAGCTTTCTTT. It yields the protein CASSHTGTGVAEAFF.

The V and J genes are TRBV9 and TRBJ1-1, with TRBD1 identical over 7 bases. The CDR3 covers 13 residues. Germline-derived CDR1 and CDR2 are SGDLS and YYNGEE. After removal of 0 bases from V and 9 bases from J, the junction contained 5 bases not matched to a gene. The CDR3 loop reads CASSVVGGRKAFF. The DNA of the CDR3 is TGTGCCAGCAGCGTAGTAGGGGGCCGAAAAGCTTTCTTT.

This sequence joins TRBV3-1 (or the pseudogene TRBV3-2) and TRBJ1-2; possible D gene TRBD1, 6 bases. This CDR3 has 19 residues. The germline CDR1 and CDR2 sequences are LGHDT and YNNKEL (reference sequence). Trimming removed 4 bases from V and 5 bases from J, with 29 bases in between. CDR3 coding DNA: TGTGCCAGCAGCCCCAGGGGCTCCGGGACCCTTCTGGGGCCTTATGGCTACACCTTC. Protein sequence: CASSPRGSGTLLGPYGYTF.

The V call is TRBV7-9, the J call TRBJ2-5, with D possibly TRBD2 on 5 matching bases. Trimming removed 5 bases at V and 5 bases at J, with 6 bases between. The CDR3 totals 11 residues. CDR1 is SEHNR, CDR2 FQNEAQ, per germline (reference sequence). CDR3 protein: CASSPGETQYF. The CDR3 region has the DNA TGTGCCAGCAGCCCGGGGGAGACCCAGTACTTC. Together with reference TRBV7-9 and TRBJ2-5, the CDR3 gives the full variable domain: DTGVSQNPRHKITKRGQNVTFRCDPISEHNRLYWYRQTLGQGPEFLTYFQNEAQLEKSRLLSDRFSAERPKGSFSTLEIQRTEQGDSAMYLCASSPGETQYFGPGTRLLVL.

The chain employs TRBV7-2 and TRBJ1-2; tentatively, D is TRBD1 (6 bases). Trimming took 5 bases from V and 1 from J, leaving 8 bases between them. The CDR3 covers 13 residues. In germline, CDR1 is SGHTA, CDR2 FQGNSA. The CDR3 bases are TGTGCCAGCAGCCGGGACAATAACTATGGCTACACCTTC. Protein product: CASSRDNNYGYTF.

The CDR3 spells CASRGAGNTIYF. CDR3 coding DNA: TGTGCCAGCAGGGGTGCTGGAAACACCATATATTTT. The chain uses TRBV2 and TRBJ1-3; D gene uncertain. V gave up 6 bases and J gave up 2 bases, with 5 bases separating them. CDR1 is SNHLY and CDR2 is FYNNEI in the germline V gene. The CDR3 spans 12 residues.

Concerning this clone itself: Compared with germline, one end of the junction differs, possibly owing to a read error. This sequence joins TRBV3-1 (or the pseudogene TRBV3-2) and TRBJ2-7; 7 nucleotides agree with TRBD2. This CDR3 contains 14 residues. In germline, CDR1 is LGHDT, CDR2 YNNKEL (reference sequence). In nucleotides, the CDR3 is TGTGCCAGCAGTCAAGGACTAGTTATCTACGAGCAGTACTTC. Residues: CASSQGLVIYEQYF.

The chain has TRBV3-1 (or the pseudogene TRBV3-2) and TRBJ1-5; D gene ambiguous. The V end lost 2 bases, the J end lost 3 bases, and 8 bases lay between the germline ends. The CDR3 sequence is 14 residues long. The germline V gene encodes CDR1 LGHDT and CDR2 YNNKEL (reference sequence). In DNA, the CDR3 is TGTGCCAGCAGCCAACCAGGCACCAATCAGCCCCAGCATTTT. Translation: CASSQPGTNQPQHF.